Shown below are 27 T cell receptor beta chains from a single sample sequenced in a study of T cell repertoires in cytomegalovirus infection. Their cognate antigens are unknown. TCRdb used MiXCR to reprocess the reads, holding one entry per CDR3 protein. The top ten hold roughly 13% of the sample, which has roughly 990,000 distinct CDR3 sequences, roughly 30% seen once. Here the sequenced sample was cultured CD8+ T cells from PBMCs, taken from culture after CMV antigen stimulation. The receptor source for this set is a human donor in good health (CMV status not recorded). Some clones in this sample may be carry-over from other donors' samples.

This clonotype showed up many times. In DNA form, the CDR3 reads TGTGCCAGCAGCCCGGGGACCCCCCGGCCAAGGACCCAGTACTTC. Its protein product is CASSPGTPRPRTQYF. This chain uses TRBV7-9 with TRBJ2-5; D could derive from TRBD1 or TRBD2 (5 bases each). The germline CDR1 and CDR2 sequences are SEHNR and FQNEAQ (reference sequence). This CDR3 has 15 residues. V shed 5 bases and J shed 7 bases, with 20 bases lying between them.

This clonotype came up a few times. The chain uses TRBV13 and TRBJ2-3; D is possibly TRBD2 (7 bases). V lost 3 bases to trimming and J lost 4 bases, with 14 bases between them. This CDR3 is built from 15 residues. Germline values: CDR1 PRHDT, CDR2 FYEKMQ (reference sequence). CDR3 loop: CASSLGGGPPDTQYF. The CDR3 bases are TGTGCCAGCAGCTTGGGAGGGGGGCCCCCAGATACGCAGTATTTT.

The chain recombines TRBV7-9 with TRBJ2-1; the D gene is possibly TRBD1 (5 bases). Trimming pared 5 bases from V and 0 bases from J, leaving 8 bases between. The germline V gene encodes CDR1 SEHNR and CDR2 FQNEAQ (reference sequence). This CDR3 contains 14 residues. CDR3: CASSPTVSYNEQFF. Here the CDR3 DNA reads TGTGCCAGCAGCCCGACAGTCTCCTACAATGAGCAGTTCTTC.

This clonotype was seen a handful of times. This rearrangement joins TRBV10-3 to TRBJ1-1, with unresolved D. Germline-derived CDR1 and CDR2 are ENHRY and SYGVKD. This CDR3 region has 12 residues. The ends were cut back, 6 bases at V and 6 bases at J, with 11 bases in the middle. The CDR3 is CAIRTNRAEAFF. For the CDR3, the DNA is TGTGCCATCAGAACAAATAGGGCTGAAGCTTTCTTT.

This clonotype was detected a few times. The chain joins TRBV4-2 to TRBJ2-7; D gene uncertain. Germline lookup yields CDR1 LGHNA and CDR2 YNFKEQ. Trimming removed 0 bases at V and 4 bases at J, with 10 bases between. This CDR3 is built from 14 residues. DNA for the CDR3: TGTGCCAGCAGCCAAGATACAGTCTCGTACGAGCAGTACTTC. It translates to CASSQDTVSYEQYF.

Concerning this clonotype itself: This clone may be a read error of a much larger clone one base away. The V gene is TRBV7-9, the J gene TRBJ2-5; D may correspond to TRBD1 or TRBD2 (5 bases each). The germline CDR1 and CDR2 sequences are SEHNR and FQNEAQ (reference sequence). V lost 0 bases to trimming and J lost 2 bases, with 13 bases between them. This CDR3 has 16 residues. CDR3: CASSLADSREQETQYF. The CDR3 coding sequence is TGTGCCAGCAGCTTAGCTGACAGTAGGGAGCAAGAGACCCAGTACTTC.

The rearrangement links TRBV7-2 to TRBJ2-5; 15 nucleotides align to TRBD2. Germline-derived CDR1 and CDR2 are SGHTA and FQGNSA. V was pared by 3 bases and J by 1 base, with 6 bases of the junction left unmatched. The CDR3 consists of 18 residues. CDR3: CASSFPGLAGGIQETQYF. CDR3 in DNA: TGTGCCAGCAGCTTCCCGGGACTAGCGGGGGGCATCCAAGAGACCCAGTACTTC.

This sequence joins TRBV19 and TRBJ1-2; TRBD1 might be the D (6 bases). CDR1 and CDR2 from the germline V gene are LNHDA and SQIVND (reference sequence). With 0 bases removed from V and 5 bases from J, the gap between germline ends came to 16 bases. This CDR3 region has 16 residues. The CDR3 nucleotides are TGTGCCAGTAGTATAGATCTCCGAGGGACAACTTATGGCTACACCTTC. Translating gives CASSIDLRGTTYGYTF.

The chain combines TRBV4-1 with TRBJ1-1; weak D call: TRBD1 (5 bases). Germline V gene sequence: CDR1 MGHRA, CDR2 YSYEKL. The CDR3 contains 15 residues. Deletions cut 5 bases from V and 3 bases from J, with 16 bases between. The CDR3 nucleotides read TGCGCCAGCAGCGCGAGAGGGACGGGTTACACTGAAGCTTTCTTT. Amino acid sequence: CASSARGTGYTEAFF.

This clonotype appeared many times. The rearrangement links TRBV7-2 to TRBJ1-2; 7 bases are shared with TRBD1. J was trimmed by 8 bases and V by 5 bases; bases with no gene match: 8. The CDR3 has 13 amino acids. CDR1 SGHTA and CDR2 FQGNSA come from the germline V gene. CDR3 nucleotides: TGTGCCAGCAGCCCCTCGACAGGGTCGGGCTACACCTTC. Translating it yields CASSPSTGSGYTF. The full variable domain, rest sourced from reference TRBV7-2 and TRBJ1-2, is GAGVSQSPSNKVTEKGKDVELRCDPISGHTALYWYRQSLGQGLEFLIYFQGNSAPDKSGLPSDRFSAERTGGSVSTLTIQRTQQEDSAVYLCASSPSTGSGYTFGSGTRLTVV.

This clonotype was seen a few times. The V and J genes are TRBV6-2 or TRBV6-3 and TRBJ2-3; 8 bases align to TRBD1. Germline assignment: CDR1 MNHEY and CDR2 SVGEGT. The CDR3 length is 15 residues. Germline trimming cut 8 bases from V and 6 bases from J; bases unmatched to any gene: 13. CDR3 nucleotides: TGTGCCAGCGGGTCGGGACAGGCCTATTCGGATACGCAGTATTTT. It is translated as CASGSGQAYSDTQYF.

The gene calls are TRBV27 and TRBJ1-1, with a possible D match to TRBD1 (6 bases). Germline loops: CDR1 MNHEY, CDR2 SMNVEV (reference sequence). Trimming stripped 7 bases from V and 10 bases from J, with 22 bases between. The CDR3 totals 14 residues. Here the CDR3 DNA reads TGTGCCAGCACCTCGCGTCAGGGGCGCGTGGTAGCTTTCTTT. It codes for CASTSRQGRVVAFF.

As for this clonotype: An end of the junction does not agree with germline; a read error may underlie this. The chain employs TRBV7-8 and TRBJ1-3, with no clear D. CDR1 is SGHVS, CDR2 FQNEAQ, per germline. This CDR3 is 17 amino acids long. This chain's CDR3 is CASSLAIRAGQFDTLYF. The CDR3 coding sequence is TGTGCCAGCAGCTTAGCGATCCGGGCCGGGCAGTTCGACACCTTATATTTT.

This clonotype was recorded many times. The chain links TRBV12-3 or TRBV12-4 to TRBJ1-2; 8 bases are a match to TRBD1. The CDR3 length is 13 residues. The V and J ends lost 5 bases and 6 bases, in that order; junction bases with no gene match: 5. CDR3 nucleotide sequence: TGTGCCAGCAGTCCTCGACAGGGGCATGGCTACACCTTC. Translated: CASSPRQGHGYTF.

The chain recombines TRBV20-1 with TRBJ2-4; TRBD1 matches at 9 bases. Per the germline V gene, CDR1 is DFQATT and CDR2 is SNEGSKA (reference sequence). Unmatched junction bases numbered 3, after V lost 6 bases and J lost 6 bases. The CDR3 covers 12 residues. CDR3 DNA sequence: TGCAGTGCACGACAGGGGGGAAACATTCAGTACTTC. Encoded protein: CSARQGGNIQYF.

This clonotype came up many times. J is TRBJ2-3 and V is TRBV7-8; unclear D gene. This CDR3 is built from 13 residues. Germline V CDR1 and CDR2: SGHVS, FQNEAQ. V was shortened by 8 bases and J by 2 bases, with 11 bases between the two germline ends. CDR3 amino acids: CASYTGITDTQYF. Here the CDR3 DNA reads TGTGCCAGCTACACGGGCATCACAGATACGCAGTATTTT.

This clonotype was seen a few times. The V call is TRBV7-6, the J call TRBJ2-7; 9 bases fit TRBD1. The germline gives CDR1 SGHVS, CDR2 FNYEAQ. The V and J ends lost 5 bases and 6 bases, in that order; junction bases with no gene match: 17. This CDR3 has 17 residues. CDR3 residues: CASSPLVGGQGLAEQYV. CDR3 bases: TGTGCCAGCAGCCCCCTTGTGGGCGGACAGGGGCTCGCCGAGCAGTACGTC.

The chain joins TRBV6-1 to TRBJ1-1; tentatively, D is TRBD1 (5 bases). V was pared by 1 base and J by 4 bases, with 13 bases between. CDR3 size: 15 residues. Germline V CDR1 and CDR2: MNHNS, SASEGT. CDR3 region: CASSEGGVMTTEAFF. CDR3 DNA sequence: TGTGCCAGCAGTGAAGGAGGGGTAATGACCACTGAAGCTTTCTTT.

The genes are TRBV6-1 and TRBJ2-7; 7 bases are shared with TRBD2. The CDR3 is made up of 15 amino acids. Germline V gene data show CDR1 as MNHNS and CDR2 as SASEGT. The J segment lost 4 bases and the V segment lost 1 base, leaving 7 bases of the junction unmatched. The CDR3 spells CASSEEGLGIYEQYF. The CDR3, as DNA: TGTGCCAGCAGTGAAGAAGGACTAGGAATATACGAGCAGTACTTC.

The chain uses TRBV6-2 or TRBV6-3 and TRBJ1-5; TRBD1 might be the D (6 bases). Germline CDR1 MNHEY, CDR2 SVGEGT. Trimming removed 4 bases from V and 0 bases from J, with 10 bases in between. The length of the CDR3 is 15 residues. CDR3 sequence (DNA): TGTGCCAGCAGTTGGACAGACCCTAGCAATCAGCCCCAGCATTTT. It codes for CASSWTDPSNQPQHF.

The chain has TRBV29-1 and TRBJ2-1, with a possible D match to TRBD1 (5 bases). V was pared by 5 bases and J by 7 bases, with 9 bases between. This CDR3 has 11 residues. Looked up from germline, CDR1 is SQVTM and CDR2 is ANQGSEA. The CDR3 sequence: CSVPAGNEQFF. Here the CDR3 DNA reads TGCAGCGTTCCGGCAGGGAATGAGCAGTTCTTC.

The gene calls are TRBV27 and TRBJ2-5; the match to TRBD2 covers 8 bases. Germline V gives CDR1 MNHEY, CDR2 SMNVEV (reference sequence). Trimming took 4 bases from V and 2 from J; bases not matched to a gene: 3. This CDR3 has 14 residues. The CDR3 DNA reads TGTGCCAGCAGTTCGGGGGGGTGGCAAGAGACCCAGTACTTC. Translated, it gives CASSSGGWQETQYF.

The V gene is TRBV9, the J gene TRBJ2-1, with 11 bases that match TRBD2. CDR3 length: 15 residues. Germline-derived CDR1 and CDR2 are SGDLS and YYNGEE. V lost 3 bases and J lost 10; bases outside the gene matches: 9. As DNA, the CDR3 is TGTGCCAGCAGCGCGGTAGCGGGGGGGCCAGGCGAGCAGTTCTTC. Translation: CASSAVAGGPGEQFF.

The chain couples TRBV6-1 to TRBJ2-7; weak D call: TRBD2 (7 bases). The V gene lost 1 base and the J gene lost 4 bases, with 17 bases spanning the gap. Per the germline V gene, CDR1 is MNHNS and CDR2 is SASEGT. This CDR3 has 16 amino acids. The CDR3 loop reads CASSEEVHGGLYEQYF. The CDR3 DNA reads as TGTGCCAGCAGTGAAGAAGTCCACGGGGGGCTTTACGAGCAGTACTTC.

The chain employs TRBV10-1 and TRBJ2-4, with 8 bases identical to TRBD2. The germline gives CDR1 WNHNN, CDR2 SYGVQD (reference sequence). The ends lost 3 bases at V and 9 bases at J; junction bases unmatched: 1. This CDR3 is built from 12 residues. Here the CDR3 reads CASSEGTSIQYF. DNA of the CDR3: TGCGCCAGCAGTGAAGGGACTAGCATTCAGTACTTC.

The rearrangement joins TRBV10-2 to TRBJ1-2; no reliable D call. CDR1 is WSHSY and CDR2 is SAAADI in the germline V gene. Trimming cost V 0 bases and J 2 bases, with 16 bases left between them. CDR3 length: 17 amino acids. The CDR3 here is CASSESNRATQNYGYTF. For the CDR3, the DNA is TGCGCCAGCAGTGAGTCGAACCGGGCGACTCAAAACTATGGCTACACCTTC.

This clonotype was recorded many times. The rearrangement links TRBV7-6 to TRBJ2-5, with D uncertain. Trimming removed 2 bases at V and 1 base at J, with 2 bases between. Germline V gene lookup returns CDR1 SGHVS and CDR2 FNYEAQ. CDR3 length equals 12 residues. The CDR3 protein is CASSLPQETQYF. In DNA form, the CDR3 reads TGTGCCAGCAGCTTACCCCAAGAGACCCAGTACTTC.